Given below is one T cell receptor beta chain in context. These data come from a study of blood T cell repertoires in COVID-19. This table comes from immunoSEQ multiplex PCR, and its TCRdb copy is limited to in-frame clones, with some not included. The sample consists of roughly 120,000 clones, 90% of them appearing once. The trim removed 2 bases at V and 7 bases at J, leaving 3 bases unmatched. There are 14 residues in the CDR3. CDR1 and CDR2 from the germline V gene are MNHNY and SVGAGI (reference sequence). The clonotype was recovered from a man in his forties or fifties with active COVID-19. J is TRBJ2-1 and V is TRBV6-6; 9 bases are a match to TRBD2. The sequenced sample was peripheral blood. This chain's CDR3 is CASSYGGRVNEQFF. CDR3 DNA sequence: TGTGCCAGCAGTTACGGCGGGAGGGTGAATGAGCAGTTCTTC.